The 8 T cell receptor beta chains listed next were all sequenced from one sample in a study of T cells in Graves' hyperthyroidism and ophthalmopathy (dated by TCRdb to the late 2010s). The library was obtained by multiplex PCR. Data came from an Illumina HiSeq 2000. Amplification of TCR beta CDR3 regions was carried out from RNA transcripts. The TCR CDR3 was subjected to a first round of RT-PCR using the HTBI primer set and the Qiagen OneStep RT-PCR kit. Through fastp at Q25 and MiXCR, TCRdb rebuilt clones from the public reads, retaining in-frame beta chains. Here each entry gathers all rows of one CDR3 protein and keeps the most common genes and DNA. Across this sample there are hundreds of thousands of distinct CDR3 sequences, with around 14% seen only once. Approximately 32% of the sample belongs to the ten largest clones. The sequencing input was blood. The source of these receptors is a woman younger than 45 with Graves' hyperthyroidism.

At least ten counts were recorded for this clonotype. V is TRBV7-8 and J is TRBJ2-3; 9 bases align to TRBD1. The CDR3 is 16 amino acids. After removal of 5 bases from V and 4 bases from J, the junction contained 10 bases not matched to a gene. The germline gives CDR1 SGHVS, CDR2 FQNEAQ. As DNA, the CDR3 is TGTGCCAGCAGCCCCTGGACAGGGGTTGGGGCAGATACGCAGTATTTT. Residues: CASSPWTGVGADTQYF.

This clonotype was counted between two and nine times. The gene calls are TRBV6-1 and TRBJ2-2; perhaps TRBD2 as D (6 bases). The CDR3 has 15 residues. Germline V gene data show CDR1 as MNHNS and CDR2 as SASEGT. Trimming left V 7 bases short and J 2 bases short, with 14 bases between. CDR3 nucleotides: TGTGCCAGCACGCAGCGGGCCCCCAACACCGGGGAGCTGTTTTTT. This translates into CASTQRAPNTGELFF.

The chain uses TRBV15 and TRBJ2-1; 7 bases are a match to TRBD2. V lost 0 bases to trimming and J lost 7 bases; unmatched junction nucleotides: 6. This CDR3 region has 15 residues. Germline CDR1 and CDR2: LNHNV and YYDKDF (reference sequence). The CDR3 loop is CATSREGLAENEQFF. As DNA, the CDR3 is TGTGCCACCAGCAGAGAAGGGCTAGCGGAAAATGAGCAGTTCTTC.

As concerns this clonotype: A read error may be the cause here, since a much bigger clone is one base away. The chain carries TRBV12-3 or TRBV12-4 and TRBJ2-7, with D unclear. The last part of the DNA fits TRBJ2-1 better; the J call may be wrong. The CDR3 contains 12 residues. CDR3 bases: TGTGCCAGCAGTACCATGTCCTACGAGCAGTTCTTC. This gives the protein CASSTMSYEQFF.

This clonotype appeared a few times. The chain joins TRBV5-1 to TRBJ2-7; 12 bases match TRBD2. The CDR3 length is 15 residues. Germline CDR1 SGHRS, CDR2 YFSETQ. Trimming at V came to 4 bases and at J to 6 bases, leaving 8 bases not matched to a gene. DNA for the CDR3: TGCGCCAGCAGCCAGGGACTAGCGGGTTCCGGCGAGCAGTACTTC. Residues: CASSQGLAGSGEQYF. Combining the CDR3 with reference TRBV5-1 and TRBJ2-7 gives the whole variable domain KAGVTQTPRYLIKTRGQQVTLSCSPISGHRSVSWYQQTPGQGLQFLFEYFSETQRNKGNFPGRFSGRQFSNSRSEMNVSTLELGDSALYLCASSQGLAGSGEQYFGPGTRLTVT.

This clonotype was found many times. The chain employs TRBV28 and TRBJ2-1; 8 bases line up with TRBD1. CDR1 and CDR2 from the germline V gene are MDHEN and SYDVKM. The CDR3 loop spans 14 amino acids. V trimming: 7 bases; J trimming: 7 bases; junction bases outside the gene matches: 9. CDR3 nucleotides: TGTGCCAGCACCGACAGGGGAGTTTGGAATGAGCAGTTCTTC. Its protein product is CASTDRGVWNEQFF.

This clonotype was seen repeatedly, ten times or more. The V gene is TRBV18, the J gene TRBJ2-7; 7 bases line up with TRBD2. The germline V gene has CDR1 KGHSH and CDR2 LQKENI. CDR3 length: 14 residues. V was clipped by 0 bases and J by 4 bases; unmatched bases: 3. In DNA, the CDR3 is TGTGCCAGCTCACCACCTGGGGGGGGATACGAGCAGTACTTC. This gives the protein CASSPPGGGYEQYF.

This clonotype was counted ten times or more. The chain combines TRBV3-1 with TRBJ1-1, with D unresolved. The V gene lost 4 bases and the J gene lost 8 bases, with 14 bases spanning the gap. Germline CDR1 LGHDT, CDR2 YNNKEL (reference sequence). This CDR3 is 13 amino acids long. The DNA for the CDR3 is TGTGCCAGCAGCCTCCCTGGGAAAGACGAAGCTTTCTTT. It yields the protein CASSLPGKDEAFF. Drawing the rest from reference TRBV3-1 and TRBJ1-1, the complete variable domain is DTAVSQTPKYLVTQMGNDKSIKCEQNLGHDTMYWYKQDSKKFLKIMFSYNNKELIINETVPNRFSPKSPDKAHLNLHINSLELGDSAVYFCASSLPGKDEAFFGQGTRLTVV.